The 20 T cell receptor beta chains presented below share a single source sample, sequenced in a study of shared clonotypes between healthy human individuals. Here immunoSEQ multiplex PCR was the method, and the copy in TCRdb shows in-frame clones only, minus some. The sample consists of millions of clones, roughly 92% of them appearing once. The sequenced sample was naive CD4+ T cells sorted from blood. The subset was: CD45RA+ positively selected. These receptors all come from a young man in good health.

The chain couples TRBV28 to TRBJ2-2; 7 nucleotides match TRBD1. Germline trimming cut 7 bases from V and 3 bases from J; bases unmatched to any gene: 5. This CDR3 is built from 14 residues. CDR1 and CDR2 (germline): MDHEN, SYDVKM. CDR3 in amino acids: CASIWGQHTGELFF. CDR3 coding DNA: TGTGCCAGCATATGGGGACAGCACACCGGGGAGCTGTTTTTT.

The chain combines TRBV5-1 with TRBJ1-2; 12 nucleotides match TRBD1. Germline-derived CDR1 and CDR2 are SGHRS and YFSETQ. The CDR3 runs 20 residues. V shed 2 bases, J shed 2 bases, and the junction held 16 bases outside the gene matches. The CDR3 loop is CASSFPDGTGGYPKNYGYTF. The CDR3 DNA follows: TGCGCCAGCAGCTTCCCAGATGGGACAGGGGGCTACCCCAAGAACTATGGCTACACCTTC.

V and J are TRBV7-2 and TRBJ2-5; D is possibly TRBD2 (6 bases). Trimming took 5 bases from V and 2 from J, leaving 12 bases between them. The CDR3 length is 14 residues. Germline V lookup: CDR1 SGHTA, CDR2 FQGNSA. The CDR3 loop reads CASSQYGGQETQYF. CDR3 in DNA: TGTGCCAGCAGCCAATATGGGGGGCAAGAGACCCAGTACTTC. Based on the CDR3 plus reference TRBV7-2 and TRBJ2-5, the full variable domain is GAGVSQSPSNKVTEKGKDVELRCDPISGHTALYWYRQSLGQGLEFLIYFQGNSAPDKSGLPSDRFSAERTGGSVSTLTIQRTQQEDSAVYLCASSQYGGQETQYFGPGTRLLVL.

This sequence joins TRBV18 and TRBJ2-5; TRBD2 aligns across 8 bases. V gave up 0 bases and J gave up 4 bases; unmatched junction bases: 7. This CDR3 is built from 16 residues. In germline, CDR1 is KGHSH, CDR2 LQKENI. The CDR3 loop is CASSPPTAGGAETQYF. In DNA form, the CDR3 reads TGTGCCAGCTCACCACCTACTGCGGGGGGCGCAGAGACCCAGTACTTC.

The chain is built from TRBV5-1 and TRBJ2-1; possible D gene TRBD2, 6 bases. The V and J ends lost 7 bases and 8 bases respectively, with 22 bases between them. The CDR3 consists of 15 residues. Germline CDR1 SGHRS, CDR2 YFSETQ. CDR3 DNA sequence: TGCGCCAGCGAAATGGGAGGCAAGCTCAAGGATGAGCAGTTCTTC. It codes for CASEMGGKLKDEQFF.

Worth noting for this clone: Other DNA sequences in this specimen translate into the identical CDR3. This chain uses TRBV9 with TRBJ2-5; D is perhaps TRBD1 (6 bases). V shed 3 bases and J shed 2 bases, with 8 bases lying between them. Germline V lookup: CDR1 SGDLS, CDR2 YYNGEE. CDR3 length equals 13 residues. CDR3 sequence: CASSAGQQETQYF. In DNA, the CDR3 is TGTGCCAGCAGCGCCGGACAGCAAGAGACCCAGTACTTC. Complete variable domain (other parts from reference TRBV9 and TRBJ2-5): DSGVTQTPKHLITATGQRVTLRCSPRSGDLSVYWYQQSLDQGLQFLIQYYNGEERAKGNILERFSAQQFPDLHSELNLSSLELGDSALYFCASSAGQQETQYFGPGTRLLVL.

V usage is TRBV10-2 and J usage is TRBJ1-3, with D unresolved. V was trimmed by 2 bases and J by 4 bases, leaving 9 bases between them. The germline V gene has CDR1 WSHSY and CDR2 SAAADI. The CDR3 covers 14 residues. DNA of the CDR3: TGCGCCAGCAGTGAGCCCCAACAGGGAAACACCATATATTTT. Amino acid sequence: CASSEPQQGNTIYF.

The V and J genes are TRBV2 and TRBJ2-5; D gene unclear. The last part of the DNA fits TRBJ2-7 better; the J call may be wrong. Germline CDR1 is SNHLY and CDR2 is FYNNEI. CDR3 length equals 13 residues. In nucleotides, the CDR3 is TGTGCCAGCAGTGAATCAAGGATCGGCGAGCAGTACTTC. Protein: CASSESRIGEQYF.

The rearrangement joins TRBV2 to TRBJ2-3; the D gene is possibly TRBD2 (7 bases). The CDR3 runs 12 residues. CDR1 and CDR2 (germline): SNHLY, FYNNEI. The V gene lost 8 bases and the J gene lost 4 bases, with 10 bases spanning the gap. In DNA form, the CDR3 reads TGTGCCAGCGGGGGGGCAGCAGATACGCAGTATTTT. The encoded protein is CASGGAADTQYF.

The genes are TRBV12-5 and TRBJ2-3, with no clear D. There are 18 residues in the CDR3. Trimming removed 0 bases from V and 2 bases from J, with 18 bases in between. The germline gives CDR1 LGHNT, CDR2 FRNRAP. CDR3 residues: CASGLVGLVRANTDTQYF. As DNA, the CDR3 is TGTGCTAGTGGTTTGGTAGGCCTCGTCCGGGCTAACACAGATACGCAGTATTTT.

The chain recombines TRBV5-5 with TRBJ1-2; D is undetermined. V was trimmed by 3 bases and J by 5 bases, leaving 14 bases between them. This CDR3 spans 14 amino acids. Germline values: CDR1 SGHKS, CDR2 YYEKEE (reference sequence). The CDR3 loop is CASSSGPHSYGYTF. DNA for the CDR3: TGTGCCAGCAGCTCCGGGCCACATTCTTATGGCTACACCTTC.

V gene TRBV6-5 combines with J gene TRBJ2-7; 7 bases fit TRBD1. This CDR3 contains 16 residues. Germline CDR1 reads MNHEY; CDR2 reads SVGAGI. Losses at the gene ends were 0 bases for V and 1 base for J; bases not matched to a gene: 6. The CDR3 protein is CASSYSTGSGSYEQYF. The DNA of the CDR3 is TGTGCCAGCAGTTACTCGACAGGGTCGGGGTCCTACGAGCAGTACTTC.

The chain couples TRBV28 to TRBJ1-2, with TRBD1 identical over 9 bases. CDR1 is MDHEN and CDR2 is SYDVKM in the germline V gene. The CDR3 is 13 residues long. Germline trimming cut 7 bases from V and 8 bases from J; bases unmatched to any gene: 8. CDR3 loop: CASTLRDREGYTF. CDR3 in DNA: TGTGCCAGCACCCTACGGGACAGGGAGGGCTACACCTTC.

Details on this clone: The same CDR3 arises from other DNA sequences in this sample as well. The chain recombines TRBV18 with TRBJ2-7; either TRBD1 or TRBD2 may fit D (5 bases each). The CDR3 length is 13 residues. The V and J ends lost 4 bases and 0 bases respectively, with 7 bases between them. Germline assignment: CDR1 KGHSH and CDR2 LQKENI. Here the CDR3 reads CASSRGGSYEQYF. Here the CDR3 DNA reads TGTGCCAGCTCACGTGGGGGCTCCTACGAGCAGTACTTC.

The chain combines TRBV6-5 with TRBJ2-5; D is ambiguous. With 0 bases removed from V and 5 bases from J, the gap between germline ends came to 10 bases. Germline V gene sequence: CDR1 MNHEY, CDR2 SVGAGI. The CDR3 loop spans 14 amino acids. This CDR3 is CASSYSPWQETQYF. CDR3 in DNA: TGTGCCAGCAGTTACTCCCCTTGGCAGGAGACCCAGTACTTC.

Only one count was recorded for this clone. The chain links TRBV7-2 to TRBJ1-3; D is uncertain. Germline CDR1 reads SGHTA; CDR2 reads FQGNSA. The CDR3 has 16 residues. V lost 6 bases and J 0 bases, leaving 15 bases between the germline ends. The CDR3 is CASSSRGTASGNTIYF. CDR3 nucleotides: TGTGCCAGCAGTTCGAGAGGAACCGCCTCTGGAAACACCATATATTTT.

V and J are TRBV10-1 and TRBJ2-7; either TRBD1 or TRBD2 may fit D (5 bases each). This CDR3 is built from 15 residues. Germline lookup yields CDR1 WNHNN and CDR2 SYGVQD (reference sequence). V lost 0 bases, J lost 5 bases, and 14 bases lay in between. The CDR3 sequence: CASSESKVGDHEQYF. DNA of the CDR3: TGCGCCAGCAGTGAGTCGAAAGTAGGGGACCACGAGCAGTACTTC.

A single count supports this clone. The V gene is TRBV7-9, the J gene TRBJ1-2; D ambiguous. The CDR3 contains 16 residues. The germline gives CDR1 SEHNR, CDR2 FQNEAQ (reference sequence). The ends were cut back, 5 bases at V and 0 bases at J, with 16 bases in the middle. The CDR3 DNA sequence: TGTGCCAGCAGCCCCCGAGGAGGAGTTACTAACTATGGCTACACCTTC. Translated, it gives CASSPRGGVTNYGYTF.

This rearrangement joins TRBV5-1 to TRBJ2-5; 9 nucleotides align to TRBD1. The CDR3 has 15 amino acids. V lost 3 bases and J lost 5; bases outside the gene matches: 8. Germline loops: CDR1 SGHRS, CDR2 YFSETQ. The DNA for the CDR3 is TGCGCCAGCAGCTCCGGGACAGGGAATTTGGAGACCCAGTACTTC. Protein product: CASSSGTGNLETQYF.

V is TRBV5-1 and J is TRBJ2-3; 12 bases are a match to TRBD2. Germline V gene sequence: CDR1 SGHRS, CDR2 YFSETQ. V lost 4 bases to trimming and J lost 1 base; unmatched junction nucleotides: 4. The CDR3 length is 16 residues. The CDR3, as DNA: TGCGCCAGCAGCATCCCTAGCGGGGGGGGCACAGATACGCAGTATTTT. This sequence encodes CASSIPSGGGTDTQYF.